Listed here is a single T cell receptor (beta chain). Germline V CDR1 and CDR2: ENHRY, SYGVKD. This CDR3 region has 14 residues. The V and J ends lost 3 bases and 6 bases respectively, with 9 bases between them. This sample is part of a study of blood T cell repertoires in COVID-19. Study-level background: In each case, the material was cDNA or gDNA derived from T cells, B-cell-depleted T cells, or PBMCs.

Data came from immunoSEQ multiplex PCR; TCRdb stores just in-frame clones and leaves some out. Of nearly 60,000 clones detected, over 75% appear once; the ten largest clones hold approximately 5%. The genes are TRBV10-3 and TRBJ1-6; D not certain. The sequence came from a middle-aged man with active COVID-19. Source material: peripheral blood. Here the CDR3 reads CAISDTRFNSPLHF. The CDR3 DNA reads as TGTGCCATCAGTGACACTAGATTTAATTCACCCCTCCACTTT.